A selection of T cell receptor beta chains follows, all from one sample in a study of breast tumors, draining lymph nodes, adjacent tissues. MiXCR was run by TCRdb on the multiplex PCR reads, yielding one entry per CDR3 protein. The sample has about 170,000 distinct CDR3 sequences, about 34% seen once. The sample comprised axillary lymph node tissue. These TCRs come from a female donor with breast cancer. Some clones in this sample may be carry-over from other donors' samples. Both conserved end residues are part of each CDR3. D genes are given only for firm matches. Not every row has a clone size; where given, it reads once, few, many or a size class.

d_gene	v_gene	j_gene	abundance	CDR3aa	CDR3nt
.	TRBV5-6	TRBJ2-7	many	CASSFGQLAEQYF	TGTGCCAGCAGCTTCGGGCAGTTGGCCGAGCAGTACTTC
.	TRBV20-1	TRBJ1-2	many	CSALDRANYGYTF	TGCAGTGCTTTGGACCGAGCTAACTATGGCTACACCTTC
TRBD2	TRBV5-1	TRBJ2-7	many	CASSLGTRIYEQYF	TGCGCCAGCAGCTTGGGGACTAGGATCTACGAGCAGTACTTC
TRBD1	TRBV20-1	TRBJ2-5	many	CSARQGAMGSQYF	TGCAGTGCCCGACAGGGGGCTATGGGGAGCCAGTACTTC
.	TRBV3-1	TRBJ2-5	many	CASSQETQYF	TGTGCCAGCAGCCAAGAGACCCAGTACTTC
.	TRBV30	TRBJ2-3	many	CAWSGQALTDTQYF	TGTGCCTGGAGTGGACAGGCGCTCACAGATACGCAGTATTTT
TRBD1	TRBV5-8	TRBJ1-3	many	CASSPWTGRLGNTIYF	TGTGCCAGCAGCCCATGGACAGGAAGACTCGGAAACACCATATATTTT
TRBD2	TRBV6-4	TRBJ2-3	many	CASSPLAGGQDTQYF	TGTGCCAGCAGTCCTCTAGCGGGGGGGCAAGATACGCAGTATTTT
.	TRBV9	TRBJ2-1	.	CASSRDIHNEQFF	TGTGCCAGCAGCCGGGACATCCACAATGAGCAGTTCTTC
TRBD1	TRBV11-3	TRBJ2-5	.	CASSLVGTVGQGWGETQYF	TGTGCCAGCAGCTTAGTCGGGACAGTCGGGCAGGGATGGGGGGAGACCCAGTACTTC
.	TRBV6-5	TRBJ2-5	many	CASSYSTGAQETQYF	TGTGCCAGCAGTTACTCGACCGGGGCACAAGAGACCCAGTACTTC
TRBD2	TRBV10-3	TRBJ2-7	many	CALRADGTSGRNYEQYF	TGTGCCCTCCGAGCCGATGGGACTAGCGGGAGAAATTACGAGCAGTACTTC